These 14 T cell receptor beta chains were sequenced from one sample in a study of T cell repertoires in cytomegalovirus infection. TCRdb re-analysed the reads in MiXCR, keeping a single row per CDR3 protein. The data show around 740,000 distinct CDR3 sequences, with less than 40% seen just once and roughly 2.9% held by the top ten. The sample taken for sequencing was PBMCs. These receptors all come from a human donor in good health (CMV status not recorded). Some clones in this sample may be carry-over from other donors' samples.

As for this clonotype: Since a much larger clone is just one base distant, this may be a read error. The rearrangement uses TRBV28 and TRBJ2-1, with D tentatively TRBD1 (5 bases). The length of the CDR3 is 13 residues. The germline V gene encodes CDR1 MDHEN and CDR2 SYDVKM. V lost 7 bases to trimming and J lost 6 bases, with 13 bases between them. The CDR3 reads CASIFGDSNEQFF. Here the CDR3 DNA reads TGTGCCAGCATTTTTGGCGACAGCAATGAGCAGTTCTTC.

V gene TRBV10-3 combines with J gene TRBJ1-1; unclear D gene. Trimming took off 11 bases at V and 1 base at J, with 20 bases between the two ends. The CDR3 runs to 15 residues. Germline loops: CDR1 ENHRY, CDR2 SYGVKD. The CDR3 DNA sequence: TGTGCCGTCATTGAGTCAGCAGGAAAGAACACTGAAGCTTTCTTT. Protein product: CAVIESAGKNTEAFF.

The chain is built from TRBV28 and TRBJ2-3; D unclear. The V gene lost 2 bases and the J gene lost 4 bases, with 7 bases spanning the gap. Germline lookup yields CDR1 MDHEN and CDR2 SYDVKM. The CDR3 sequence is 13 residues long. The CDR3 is CASSLVKSDTQYF. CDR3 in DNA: TGTGCCAGCAGTTTAGTGAAATCAGATACGCAGTATTTT.

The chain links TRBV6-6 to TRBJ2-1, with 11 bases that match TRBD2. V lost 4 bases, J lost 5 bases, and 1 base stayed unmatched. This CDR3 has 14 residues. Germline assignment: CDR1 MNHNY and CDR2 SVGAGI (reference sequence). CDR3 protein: CASSWGLADNEQFF. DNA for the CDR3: TGTGCCAGCAGTTGGGGACTAGCGGACAATGAGCAGTTCTTC.

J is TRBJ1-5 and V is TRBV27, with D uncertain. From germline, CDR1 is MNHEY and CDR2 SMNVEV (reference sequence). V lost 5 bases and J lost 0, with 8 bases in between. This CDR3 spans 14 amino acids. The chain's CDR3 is CASSPENSNQPQHF. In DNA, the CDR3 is TGTGCCAGCAGTCCAGAGAATAGCAATCAGCCCCAGCATTTT.

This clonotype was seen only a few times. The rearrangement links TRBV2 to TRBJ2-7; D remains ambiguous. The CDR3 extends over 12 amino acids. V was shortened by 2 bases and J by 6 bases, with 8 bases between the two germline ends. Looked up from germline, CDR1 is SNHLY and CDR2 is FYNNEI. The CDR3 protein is CASSELLIEQYF. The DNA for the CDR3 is TGTGCCAGCAGTGAACTACTGATCGAGCAGTACTTC.

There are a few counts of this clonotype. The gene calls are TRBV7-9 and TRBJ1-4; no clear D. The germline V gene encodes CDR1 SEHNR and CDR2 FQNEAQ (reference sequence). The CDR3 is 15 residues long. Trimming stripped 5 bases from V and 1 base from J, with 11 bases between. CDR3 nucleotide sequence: TGTGCCAGCAGCGGGAGGACGGAAACTAATGAAAAACTGTTTTTT. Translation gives CASSGRTETNEKLFF.

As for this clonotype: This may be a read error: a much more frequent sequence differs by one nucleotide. The CDR3 here is CASSFPLTETYNYAYTF. The CDR3, as DNA: TGTGCCAGCAGTTTCCCCTTGACCGAAACATATAACTATGCCTACACCTTC. This chain links TRBV12-3 or TRBV12-4 with TRBJ1-2; D is ambiguous. The CDR3 has 17 residues.

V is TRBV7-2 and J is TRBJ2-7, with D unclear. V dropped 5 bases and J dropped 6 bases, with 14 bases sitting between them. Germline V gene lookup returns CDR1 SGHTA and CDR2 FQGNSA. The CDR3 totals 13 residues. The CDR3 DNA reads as TGTGCCAGCAGCCGGAACAGCCCCCTCGAGCAGTACTTC. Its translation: CASSRNSPLEQYF.

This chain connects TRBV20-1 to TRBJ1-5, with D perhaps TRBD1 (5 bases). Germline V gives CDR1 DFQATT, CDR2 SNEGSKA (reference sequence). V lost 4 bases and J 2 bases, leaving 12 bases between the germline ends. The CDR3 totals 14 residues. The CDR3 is CSAMTGGGNQPQHF. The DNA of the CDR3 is TGCAGTGCTATGACGGGAGGGGGCAATCAGCCCCAGCATTTT.

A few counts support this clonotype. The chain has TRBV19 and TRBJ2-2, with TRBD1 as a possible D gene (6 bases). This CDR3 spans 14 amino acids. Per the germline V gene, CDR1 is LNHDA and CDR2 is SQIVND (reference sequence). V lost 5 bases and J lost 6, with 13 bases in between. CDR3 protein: CASSSGARAGELFF. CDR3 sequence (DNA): TGTGCCAGTAGTTCAGGGGCGCGTGCCGGGGAGCTGTTTTTT.

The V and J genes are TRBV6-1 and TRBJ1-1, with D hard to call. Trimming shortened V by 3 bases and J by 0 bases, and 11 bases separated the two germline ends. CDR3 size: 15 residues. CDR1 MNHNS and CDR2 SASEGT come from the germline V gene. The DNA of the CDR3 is TGTGCCAGCAGTGAGTCGGGCATATTGAACACTGAAGCTTTCTTT. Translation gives CASSESGILNTEAFF.

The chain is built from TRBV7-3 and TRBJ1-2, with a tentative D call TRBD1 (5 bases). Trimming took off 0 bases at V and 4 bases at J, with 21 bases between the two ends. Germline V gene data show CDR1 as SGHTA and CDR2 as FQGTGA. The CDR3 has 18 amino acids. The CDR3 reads CASSLTNGAGRVVYGYTF. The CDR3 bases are TGTGCCAGCAGCTTAACCAATGGGGCAGGGAGGGTAGTCTATGGCTACACCTTC.

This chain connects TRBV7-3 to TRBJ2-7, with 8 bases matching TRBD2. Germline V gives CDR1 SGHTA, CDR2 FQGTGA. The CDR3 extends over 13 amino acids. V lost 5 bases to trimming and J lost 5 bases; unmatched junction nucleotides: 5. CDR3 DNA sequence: TGTGCCAGCAGCGCCCGGGGGGGAGACGAGCAGTACTTC. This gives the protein CASSARGGDEQYF.